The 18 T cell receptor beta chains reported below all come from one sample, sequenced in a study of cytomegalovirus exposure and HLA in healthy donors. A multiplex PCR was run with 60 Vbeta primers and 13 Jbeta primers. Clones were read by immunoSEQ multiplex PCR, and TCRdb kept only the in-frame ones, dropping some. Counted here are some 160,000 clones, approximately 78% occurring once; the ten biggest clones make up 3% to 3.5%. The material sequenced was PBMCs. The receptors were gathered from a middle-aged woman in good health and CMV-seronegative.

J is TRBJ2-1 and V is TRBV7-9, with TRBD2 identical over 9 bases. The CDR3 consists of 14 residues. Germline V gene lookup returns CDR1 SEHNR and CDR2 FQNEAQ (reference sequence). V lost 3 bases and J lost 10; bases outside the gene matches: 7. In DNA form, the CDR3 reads TGTGCCAGCAGCTTTAGCGGGGGTCGATGGGAGCAGTTCTTC. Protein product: CASSFSGGRWEQFF.

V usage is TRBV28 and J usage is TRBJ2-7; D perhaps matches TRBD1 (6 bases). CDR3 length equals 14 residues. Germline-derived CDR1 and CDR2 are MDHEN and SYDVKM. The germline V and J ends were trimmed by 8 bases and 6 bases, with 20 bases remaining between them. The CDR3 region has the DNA TGTGCCAGCGGCCGGGACACTTTTGGGGGCGAGCAGTACTTC. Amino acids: CASGRDTFGGEQYF.

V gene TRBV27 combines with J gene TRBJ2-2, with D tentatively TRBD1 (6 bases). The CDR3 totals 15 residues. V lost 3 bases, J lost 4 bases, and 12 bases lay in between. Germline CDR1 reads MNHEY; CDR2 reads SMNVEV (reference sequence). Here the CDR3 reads CASSLGAVPTGELFF. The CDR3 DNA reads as TGTGCCAGCAGTTTGGGGGCAGTCCCCACCGGGGAGCTGTTTTTT.

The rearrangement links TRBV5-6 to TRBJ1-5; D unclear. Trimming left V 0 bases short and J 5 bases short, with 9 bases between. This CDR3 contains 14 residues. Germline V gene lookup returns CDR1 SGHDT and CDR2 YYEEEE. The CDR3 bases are TGTGCCAGCAGCTTGGCACGAGCCGATCAGCCCCAGCATTTT. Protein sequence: CASSLARADQPQHF.

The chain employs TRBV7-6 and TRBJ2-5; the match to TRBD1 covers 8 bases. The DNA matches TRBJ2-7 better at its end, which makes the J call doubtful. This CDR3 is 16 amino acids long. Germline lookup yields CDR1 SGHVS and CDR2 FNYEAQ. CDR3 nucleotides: TGTGCCAGCAGCTTAGGGGCCAGGGGGCCCTCCTACGAGCAGTACTTC. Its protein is CASSLGARGPSYEQYF.

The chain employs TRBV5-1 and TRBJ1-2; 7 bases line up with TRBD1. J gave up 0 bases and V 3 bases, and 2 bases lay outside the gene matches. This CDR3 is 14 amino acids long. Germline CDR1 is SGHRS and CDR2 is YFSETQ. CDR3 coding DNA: TGCGCCAGCAGCTGGGGGACAGCTAACTATGGCTACACCTTC. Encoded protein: CASSWGTANYGYTF.

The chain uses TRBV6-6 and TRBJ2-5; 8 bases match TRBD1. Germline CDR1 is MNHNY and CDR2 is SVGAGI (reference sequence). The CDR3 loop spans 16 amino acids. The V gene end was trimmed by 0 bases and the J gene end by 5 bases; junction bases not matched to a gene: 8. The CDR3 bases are TGTGCCAGCAGTTACTCCGAGACAGGGGAACAGGAGACCCAGTACTTC. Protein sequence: CASSYSETGEQETQYF.

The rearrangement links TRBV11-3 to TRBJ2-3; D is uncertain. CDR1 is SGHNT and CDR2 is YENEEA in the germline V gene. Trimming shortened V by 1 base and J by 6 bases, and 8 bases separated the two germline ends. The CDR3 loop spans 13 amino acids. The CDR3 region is CASSLGRLDTQYF. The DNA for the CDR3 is TGTGCCAGCAGCTTAGGCAGGCTGGATACGCAGTATTTT.

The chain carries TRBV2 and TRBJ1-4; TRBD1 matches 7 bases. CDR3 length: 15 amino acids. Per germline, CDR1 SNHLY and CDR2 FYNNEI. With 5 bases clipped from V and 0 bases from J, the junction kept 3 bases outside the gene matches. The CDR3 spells CASSPRGPTNEKLFF. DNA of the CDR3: TGTGCCAGCAGTCCTAGGGGGCCAACTAATGAAAAACTGTTTTTT.

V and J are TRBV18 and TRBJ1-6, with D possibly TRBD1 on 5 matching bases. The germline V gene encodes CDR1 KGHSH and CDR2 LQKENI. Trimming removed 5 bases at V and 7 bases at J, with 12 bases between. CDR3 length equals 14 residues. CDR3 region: CASSKREGNSPLHF. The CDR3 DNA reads TGTGCCAGCTCAAAAAGGGAGGGGAATTCACCCCTCCACTTT.

The DNA of the CDR3 is TGTGCCAGCAGCGAGGACGGGACAGGACGCCAAGCTTTCTTT. Translation gives CASSEDGTGRQAFF. The rearrangement links TRBV5-4 to TRBJ1-1; the match to TRBD1 covers 8 bases. Unmatched junction bases numbered 11, after V lost 4 bases and J lost 9 bases. CDR3 size: 14 residues. The germline V gene encodes CDR1 SGHNT and CDR2 YYREEE (reference sequence).

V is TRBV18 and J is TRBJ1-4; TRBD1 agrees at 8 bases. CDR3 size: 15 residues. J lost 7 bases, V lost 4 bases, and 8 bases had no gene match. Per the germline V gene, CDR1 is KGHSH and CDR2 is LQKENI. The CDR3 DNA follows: TGTGCCAGCTCACTACGACAGGGGCTAGGTGAAAAACTGTTTTTT. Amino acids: CASSLRQGLGEKLFF.

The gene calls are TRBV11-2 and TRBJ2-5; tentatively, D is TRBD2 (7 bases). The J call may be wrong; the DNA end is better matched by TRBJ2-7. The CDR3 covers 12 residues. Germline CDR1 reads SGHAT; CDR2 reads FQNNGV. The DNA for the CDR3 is TGTGCCAGCAGCCTAGGGGGGGGCGAGCAGTACTTC. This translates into CASSLGGGEQYF.

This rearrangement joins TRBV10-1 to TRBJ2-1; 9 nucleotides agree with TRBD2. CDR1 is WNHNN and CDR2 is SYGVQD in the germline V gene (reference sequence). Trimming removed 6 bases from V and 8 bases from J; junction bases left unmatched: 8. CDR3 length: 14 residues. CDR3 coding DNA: TGCGCCAGCAGCGGCGGGGGGGCCGAGGATGAGCAGTTCTTC. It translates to CASSGGGAEDEQFF.

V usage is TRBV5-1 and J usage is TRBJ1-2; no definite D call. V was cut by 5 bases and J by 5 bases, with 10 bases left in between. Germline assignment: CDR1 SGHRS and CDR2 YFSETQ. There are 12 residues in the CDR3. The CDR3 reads CASRGEGYGYTF. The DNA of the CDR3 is TGCGCCAGCAGGGGCGAGGGTTATGGCTACACCTTC.

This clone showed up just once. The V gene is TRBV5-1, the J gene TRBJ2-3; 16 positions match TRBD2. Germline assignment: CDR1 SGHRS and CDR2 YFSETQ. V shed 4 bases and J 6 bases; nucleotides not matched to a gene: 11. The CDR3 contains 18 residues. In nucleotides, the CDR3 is TGCGCCAGCAGCCCCGGGACTAGCGGGGGGGTCCTCCGGGATACGCAGTATTTT. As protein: CASSPGTSGGVLRDTQYF.

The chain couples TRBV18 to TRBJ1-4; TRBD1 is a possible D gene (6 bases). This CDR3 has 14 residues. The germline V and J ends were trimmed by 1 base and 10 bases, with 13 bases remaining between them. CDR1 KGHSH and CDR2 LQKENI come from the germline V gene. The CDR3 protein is CASSPRQVEGKLFF. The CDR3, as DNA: TGTGCCAGCTCACCACGACAGGTAGAGGGAAAACTGTTTTTT.

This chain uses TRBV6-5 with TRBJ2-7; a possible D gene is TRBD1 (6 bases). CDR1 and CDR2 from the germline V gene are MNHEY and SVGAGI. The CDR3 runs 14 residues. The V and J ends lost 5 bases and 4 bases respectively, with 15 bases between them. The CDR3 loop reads CASSEPGTPYEQYF. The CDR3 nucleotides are TGTGCCAGCAGTGAACCCGGGACACCGTACGAGCAGTACTTC.